Below, 16 T cell receptor beta chains from the same sample are listed, as sequenced in a study of cytomegalovirus exposure and HLA in healthy donors (dated by TCRdb to about 2017). Libraries were made using the immunoSEQ multiplex PCR assay. The multiplex PCR relied on a mix of 60 forward primers for TCR Vbeta segments and 13 reverse primers for TCR Jbeta segments. Imported from immuneACCESS, the table was reduced by TCRdb to in-frame sequences with V and J called. These copies leave out some clones; in studies compared against another copy, an unresolved V gene accounts for under half, and the cause of the remainder is not known. This sample holds around 120,000 clones; approximately 70% were observed only once. 8.5% to 9.5% of the sample comes from the top ten. Sequenced: PBMCs. Every receptor here comes from a woman in her thirties or forties in good health and CMV-seropositive.

The chain couples TRBV7-9 to TRBJ1-2; 10 bases are a match to TRBD1. Unmatched junction bases numbered 4, after V lost 8 bases and J lost 4 bases. Germline V gene data show CDR1 as SEHNR and CDR2 as FQNEAQ (reference sequence). The CDR3 has 13 residues. As DNA, the CDR3 is TGTGCCAGCTTACGGACAGGGGGCTATGGCTACACCTTC. It translates to CASLRTGGYGYTF. The complete variable domain, with remaining parts taken from reference TRBV7-9 and TRBJ1-2, reads DTGVSQNPRHKITKRGQNVTFRCDPISEHNRLYWYRQTLGQGPEFLTYFQNEAQLEKSRLLSDRFSAERPKGSFSTLEIQRTEQGDSAMYLCASLRTGGYGYTFGSGTRLTVV.

This clone was seen a handful of times. The chain links TRBV10-3 to TRBJ2-7, with D hard to call. V was shortened by 3 bases and J by 6 bases, with 24 bases between the two germline ends. The CDR3 sequence is 17 residues long. Germline assignment: CDR1 ENHRY and CDR2 SYGVKD. CDR3 amino acids: CAISDKASSAFKREQYF. CDR3 nucleotides: TGTGCCATCAGTGATAAGGCCTCAAGTGCATTCAAGCGCGAGCAGTACTTC.

This chain links TRBV5-4 with TRBJ2-1; D possibly corresponds to TRBD1 (8 bases). V was shortened by 3 bases and J by 4 bases, with 17 bases between the two germline ends. CDR1 SGHNT and CDR2 YYREEE come from the germline V gene (reference sequence). The CDR3 has 16 amino acids. The CDR3 here is CASSSRQGRGYNEQFF. DNA for the CDR3: TGTGCCAGCAGCTCCAGACAGGGGAGGGGATACAATGAGCAGTTCTTC.

The rearrangement joins TRBV7-2 to TRBJ2-5; TRBD1 aligns across 8 bases. V was clipped by 1 base and J by 4 bases; unmatched bases: 5. The germline gives CDR1 SGHTA, CDR2 FQGNSA. The CDR3 is 15 residues long. The CDR3 DNA reads TGTGCCAGCAGCTTAGGTGGACAGGGTGGAGAGACCCAGTACTTC. Translating it yields CASSLGGQGGETQYF.

This clone was seen more than once but under ten times. CDR3 loop: CASSRSLAGGSNEQFF. For the CDR3, the DNA is TGTGCCAGCAGCCGATCACTAGCGGGAGGATCCAATGAGCAGTTCTTC. V is TRBV11-3 and J is TRBJ2-1; 12 nucleotides agree with TRBD2. With V trimmed by 5 bases and J by 6 bases, 8 bases remained unmatched. This CDR3 is built from 16 residues. Germline V lookup: CDR1 SGHNT, CDR2 YENEEA.

In DNA, the CDR3 is TGTGCCAGCAGGGGGACAGTCTCCTCCTACGAGCAGTACTTC. It specifies CASRGTVSSYEQYF. The gene calls are TRBV2 and TRBJ2-7; TRBD1 agrees at 7 bases. Germline V gives CDR1 SNHLY, CDR2 FYNNEI. The J segment lost 0 bases and the V segment lost 6 bases, leaving 5 bases of the junction unmatched. The CDR3 sequence is 14 residues long.

About this clone: The sample carries other DNA sequences with the same CDR3. Here the CDR3 reads CASSPSGYTEAFF. As DNA, the CDR3 is TGTGCCAGCTCACCCTCGGGATACACTGAAGCTTTCTTT. J is TRBJ1-1 and V is TRBV18, with D hard to call. The CDR3 loop spans 13 amino acids. V was shortened by 3 bases and J by 3 bases, with 8 bases between the two germline ends. Germline V gene sequence: CDR1 KGHSH, CDR2 LQKENI.

The gene calls are TRBV5-1 and TRBJ2-7, with TRBD2 matching over 14 bases. The length of the CDR3 is 20 residues. J gave up 4 bases and V 0 bases, and 15 bases lay outside the gene matches. Germline V gene data show CDR1 as SGHRS and CDR2 as YFSETQ. CDR3 in DNA: TGCGCCAGCAGCTTGGCCGAGGGACTAGCGGGAGTAGATTCGTCGTACGAGCAGTACTTC. It specifies CASSLAEGLAGVDSSYEQYF.

As concerns this clone: A read error may account for a junction end that differs from germline. Distinct nucleotide sequences in the sample also encode this CDR3. The genes are TRBV19 and TRBJ1-1, with D possibly matching TRBD1 (5 bases). The CDR3 consists of 13 residues. Per germline, CDR1 LNHDA and CDR2 SQIVND (reference sequence). The CDR3 bases are TGTGCCAGTAGCGGGACTGTGAACACTGAGGCTTTCTTT. It is translated as CASSGTVNTEAFF.

This sequence joins TRBV6-8 and TRBJ1-5, with D perhaps TRBD1 (6 bases). The CDR3 has 18 amino acids. With 7 bases removed from V and 2 bases from J, the gap between germline ends came to 24 bases. CDR1 and CDR2 from the germline V gene are MNHGY and SAAAGT. This CDR3 is CASTPQGCGREGNQPQHF. CDR3 nucleotide sequence: TGTGCCAGCACCCCACAGGGATGTGGTCGAGAGGGCAATCAGCCCCAGCATTTT.

V gene TRBV28 combines with J gene TRBJ2-2, with D unclear. V was pared by 6 bases and J by 1 base, with 18 bases between. Per the germline V gene, CDR1 is MDHEN and CDR2 is SYDVKM. This CDR3 is 17 amino acids long. DNA of the CDR3: TGTGCCAGCAGCTACTCCCTGTTAGGAGAGAACACCGGGGAGCTGTTTTTT. It translates to CASSYSLLGENTGELFF.

The V and J genes are TRBV29-1 and TRBJ1-2; 7 bases are a match to TRBD1. Trimming at V came to 3 bases and at J to 2 bases, leaving 9 bases not matched to a gene. Germline CDR1 reads SQVTM; CDR2 reads ANQGSEA. CDR3 length: 15 amino acids. The DNA of the CDR3 is TGCAGCGTTGAGGTCCCCGACAGGGCGAACTATGGCTACACCTTC. This codes for CSVEVPDRANYGYTF.

This clone appeared once. At one boundary the junction diverges from the germline segment, which might be a read error. This chain links TRBV7-7 with TRBJ2-5; possibly TRBD1 for D (6 bases). The CDR3 runs 13 residues. Per germline, CDR1 SSHAT and CDR2 FNYEAQ (reference sequence). CDR3 DNA sequence: TGTGCTAGCAGCTCGCAAAGGGGGGAGACCCAGTACTTC. Translating gives CASSSQRGETQYF.

The rearrangement joins TRBV5-1 to TRBJ2-5, with 8 bases matching TRBD2. CDR1 and CDR2 (germline): SGHRS, YFSETQ. CDR3 length equals 15 residues. V lost 4 bases and J lost 3; bases outside the gene matches: 8. DNA of the CDR3: TGCGCCAGCAGCCCGGCCGGGACTAGGGAAGAGACCCAGTACTTC. As protein: CASSPAGTREETQYF.

This clone showed up just a few times. This chain connects TRBV27 to TRBJ2-1; possibly TRBD2 for D (5 bases). V lost 2 bases to trimming and J lost 9 bases, with 11 bases between them. The CDR3 covers 13 residues. Germline V gene sequence: CDR1 MNHEY, CDR2 SMNVEV (reference sequence). The CDR3 protein is CASSLGLAAEQFF. CDR3 DNA: TGTGCCAGCAGTTTAGGGCTAGCTGCTGAGCAGTTCTTC.

The chain recombines TRBV11-3 with TRBJ1-1; the D gene is possibly TRBD1 (6 bases). Trimming removed 5 bases from V and 7 bases from J, with 17 bases in between. This CDR3 has 14 residues. Germline values: CDR1 SGHNT, CDR2 YENEEA. The CDR3 protein is CASSPSGQADEAFF. The CDR3 DNA reads TGTGCCAGCAGCCCCTCGGGACAAGCAGATGAAGCTTTCTTT.